These 11 T cell receptor beta chains originate from one sample sequenced in a study of T-cell reconstitution after alpha-beta-depleted transplantation in children (dated by TCRdb to the mid-2010s). The library was obtained by PCR. Sequenced on an Illumina HiSeq 2500. TCR library preparation used molecular barcoding, with unique molecular identifiers applied to normalize quantification of the TCRbeta repertoire. TCRdb trimmed the raw reads at Q25, called clones with MiXCR and kept productive beta chains. Each record represents a unique CDR3 protein, reported with the most common genes and DNA among its rows. The sample data list around 450,000 distinct CDR3 sequences, and over 40% of these were observed just once. The ten largest clones capture about 30% of the sample. The treatment or condition label, as the study defines it: allogeneic hematopoietic cell transplantation with graft depleted of TCRalphabeta T cells and CD19 B cells.

Sequenced material: PBMCs, taken before TCRalphabeta/CD19-depleted stem cell transplant. The receptors were sampled from a girl aged 2 to 10 with aplastic anemia, due to receive a stem cell transplant.

This clonotype was counted many times. The chain has TRBV7-2 and TRBJ1-2; possibly TRBD1 for D (5 bases). The CDR3 has 16 residues. The germline CDR1 and CDR2 sequences are SGHTA and FQGNSA. Trimming took 5 bases from V and 2 from J, leaving 18 bases between them. For the CDR3, the DNA is TGTGCCAGCAGCCCCTTAGGGTGGGGGGAGAACTATGGCTACACCTTC. Amino acid sequence: CASSPLGWGENYGYTF.

This clonotype has a count of ten or more. The chain is built from TRBV14 and TRBJ1-1; 10 bases match TRBD1. V was pared by 0 bases and J by 1 base, with 2 bases of the junction left unmatched. CDR3 size: 16 residues. Germline V gene lookup returns CDR1 SGHDN and CDR2 FVKESK. CDR3 coding DNA: TGTGCCAGCAGCCAAGATCGACAGGGGGCGAACACTGAAGCTTTCTTT. Translation gives CASSQDRQGANTEAFF.

Only a few counts were recorded for this clonotype. The gene calls are TRBV3-1 and TRBJ2-7; the match to TRBD2 covers 10 bases. Germline values: CDR1 LGHDT, CDR2 YNNKEL (reference sequence). V dropped 4 bases and J dropped 2; count of bases not matched to a gene: 8. This CDR3 region has 16 residues. CDR3 in amino acids: CASSLSGLAAPYEQYF. The CDR3 DNA follows: TGTGCCAGCAGCCTCAGCGGACTAGCGGCCCCCTACGAGCAGTACTTC.

At least ten counts were recorded for this clonotype. The rearrangement joins TRBV6-1 to TRBJ2-2; no definite D call. Trimming took 10 bases from V and 8 from J, leaving 23 bases between them. CDR3 length equals 15 residues. Germline CDR1 is MNHNS and CDR2 is SASEGT. The CDR3 DNA is TGTGCCATCCCTAAATCTGACACTCTTCTGGGGGAGCTGTTTTTT. Its translation is CAIPKSDTLLGELFF.

This clonotype was found a few times. The chain has TRBV7-9 and TRBJ2-3; 8 bases agree with TRBD1. Germline assignment: CDR1 SEHNR and CDR2 FQNEAQ (reference sequence). The CDR3 consists of 15 residues. Trimming cost V 4 bases and J 8 bases; bases outside gene matches: 11. The CDR3, as DNA: TGTGCCAGCAGCTCAAGACAGGGGACGGGGGCTACGCAGTATTTT. Its translation: CASSSRQGTGATQYF.

This clonotype was seen repeatedly, ten times or more. V is TRBV20-1 and J is TRBJ2-7, with TRBD2 matching over 7 bases. Germline trimming cut 5 bases from V and 13 bases from J; bases unmatched to any gene: 11. Germline loops: CDR1 DFQATT, CDR2 SNEGSKA (reference sequence). The CDR3 totals 11 residues. CDR3 region: CSAPDGTTTYF. The CDR3 nucleotides are TGCAGTGCTCCCGATGGGACTACCACATACTTC.

This clonotype was seen once. As DNA, the CDR3 is TGCAGCGTTGTGGAGACAAGCCCCGGGGAGCTGTTTTTT. This gives the protein CSVVETSPGELFF. The rearrangement links TRBV29-1 to TRBJ2-2; D gene uncertain. The CDR3 totals 13 residues. Germline V gene data show CDR1 as SQVTM and CDR2 as ANQGSEA. V shed 4 bases and J shed 6 bases, with 12 bases lying between them.

The chain is built from TRBV20-1 and TRBJ2-4, with D maybe TRBD1 (6 bases). The CDR3 has 9 residues. Germline CDR1 and CDR2: DFQATT and SNEGSKA (reference sequence). Trimming stripped 5 bases from V and 11 bases from J, with 7 bases between. The CDR3 nucleotides are TGCAGTGCTGGACAGCTTCAGTACTTC. Translation: CSAGQLQYF.

The chain recombines TRBV29-1 with TRBJ2-7; D might be TRBD1 (6 bases). There are 12 residues in the CDR3. Per germline, CDR1 SQVTM and CDR2 ANQGSEA. Trimming shortened V by 4 bases and J by 6 bases, and 13 bases separated the two germline ends. The CDR3 here is CSVAPTRGEQYF. The CDR3, as DNA: TGCAGCGTTGCCCCCACCAGGGGCGAGCAGTACTTC.

V is TRBV29-1 and J is TRBJ2-3, with 11 bases matching TRBD2. CDR3 length equals 16 residues. From germline, CDR1 is SQVTM and CDR2 ANQGSEA. With V trimmed by 6 bases and J by 2 bases, 10 bases remained unmatched. The DNA for the CDR3 is TGCAGCGTCCCGGGAGGGACTAGCGGTTACACAGATACGCAGTATTTT. It codes for CSVPGGTSGYTDTQYF.

The V gene is TRBV5-1, the J gene TRBJ1-5; the D is unclear. Trimming stripped 5 bases from V and 6 bases from J, with 12 bases between. From germline, CDR1 is SGHRS and CDR2 YFSETQ. The CDR3 loop spans 13 amino acids. The CDR3 DNA reads as TGCGCCAGCAGTTCTACAGCGGGTCAGCCCCAGCATTTT. It specifies CASSSTAGQPQHF.